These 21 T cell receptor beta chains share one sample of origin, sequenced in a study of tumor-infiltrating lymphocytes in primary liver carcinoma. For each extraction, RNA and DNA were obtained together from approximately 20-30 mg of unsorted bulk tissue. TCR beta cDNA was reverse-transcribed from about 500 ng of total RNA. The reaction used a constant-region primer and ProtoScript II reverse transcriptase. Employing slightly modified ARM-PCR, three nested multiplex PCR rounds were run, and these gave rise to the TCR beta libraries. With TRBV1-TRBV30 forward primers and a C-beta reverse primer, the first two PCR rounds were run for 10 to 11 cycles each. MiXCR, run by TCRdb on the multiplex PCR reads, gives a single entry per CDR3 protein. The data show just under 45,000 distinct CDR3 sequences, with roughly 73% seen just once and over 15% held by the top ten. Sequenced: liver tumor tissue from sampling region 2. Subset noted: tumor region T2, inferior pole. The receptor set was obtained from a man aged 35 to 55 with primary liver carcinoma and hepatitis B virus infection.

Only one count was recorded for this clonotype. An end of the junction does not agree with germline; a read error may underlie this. The CDR3 region has the DNA TGTGCCTGCAGCCCCGGCGGAGGGGGCTATGAGGATGAGCGGTTCTTC. This gives the protein CACSPGGGGYEDERFF. The chain carries TRBV5-4 and TRBJ2-1, with TRBD1 as a possible D gene (7 bases). The CDR3 has 16 residues. Germline CDR1 is SGHNT and CDR2 is YYREEE (reference sequence).

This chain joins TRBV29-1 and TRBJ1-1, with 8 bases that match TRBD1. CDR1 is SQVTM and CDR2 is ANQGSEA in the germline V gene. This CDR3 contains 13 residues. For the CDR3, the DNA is TGCATCGTCAGGGGGCGCGGGCACACTGAAGCTTTCTTT. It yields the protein CIVRGRGHTEAFF.

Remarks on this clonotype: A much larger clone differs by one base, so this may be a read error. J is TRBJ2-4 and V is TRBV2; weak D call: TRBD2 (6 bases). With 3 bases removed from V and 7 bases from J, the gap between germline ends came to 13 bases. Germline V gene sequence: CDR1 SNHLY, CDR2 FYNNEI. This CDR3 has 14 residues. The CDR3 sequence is CASSDDEGRNIQYF. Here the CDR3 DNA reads TGTGCCAGCAGTGATGATGAGGGGAGGAACATTCAGTACTTC.

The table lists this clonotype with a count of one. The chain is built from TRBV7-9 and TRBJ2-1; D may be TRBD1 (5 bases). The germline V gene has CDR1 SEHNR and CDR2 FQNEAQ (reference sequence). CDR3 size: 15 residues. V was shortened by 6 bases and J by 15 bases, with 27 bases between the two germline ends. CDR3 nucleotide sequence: TGTGCCAGCAGTGACAGATTATCCGGAAACAATGGGCTGTTCTTC. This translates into CASSDRLSGNNGLFF.

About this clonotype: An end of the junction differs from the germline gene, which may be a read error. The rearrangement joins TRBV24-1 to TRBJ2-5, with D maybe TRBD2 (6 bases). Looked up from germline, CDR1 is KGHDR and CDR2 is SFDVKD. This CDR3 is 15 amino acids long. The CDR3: CATGDFGTGRETQYF. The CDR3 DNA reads TGTGCCACCGGTGATTTCGGGACTGGAAGAGAGACCCAGTACTTC.

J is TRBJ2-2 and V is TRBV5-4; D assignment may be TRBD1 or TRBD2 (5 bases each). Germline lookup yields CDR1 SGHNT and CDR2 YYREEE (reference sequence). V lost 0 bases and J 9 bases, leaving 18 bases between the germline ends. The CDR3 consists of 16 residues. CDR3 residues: CASSLAPGTNTRELFF. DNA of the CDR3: TGTGCCAGCAGCTTGGCCCCCGGGACCAATACCAGGGAGCTGTTTTTT.

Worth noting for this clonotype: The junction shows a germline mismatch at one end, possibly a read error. The CDR3 nucleotides are TGTGCCGGCAGTTTAGATTCCGGCAGCGGGGGCGCGCAGTATTTT. This sequence encodes CAGSLDSGSGGAQYF. The V and J genes are TRBV12-3 or TRBV12-4 and TRBJ2-3; 8 bases agree with TRBD2. This CDR3 contains 15 residues.

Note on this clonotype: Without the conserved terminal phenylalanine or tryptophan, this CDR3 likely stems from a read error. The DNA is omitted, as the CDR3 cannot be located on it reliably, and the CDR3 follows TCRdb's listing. The CDR3 region is CASSKGYAGLATNNEQLS. The chain has TRBV7-3 and TRBJ2-1; the D segment call TRBD2 is taken from the table without a DNA check. With termini counted, the CDR3 has 18 amino acids. CDR1 is SGHTA, CDR2 FQGTGA, per germline.

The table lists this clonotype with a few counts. CDR3 coding DNA: TGTGCCAGCCGGGACGGGCTAGCGGGAGGGCATGAGACCCAGTACTTC. Translation gives CASRDGLAGGHETQYF. The chain carries TRBV6-6 and TRBJ2-5; TRBD2 matches at 12 bases. Germline loops: CDR1 MNHNY, CDR2 SVGAGI (reference sequence). There are 16 residues in the CDR3. J lost 5 bases, V lost 8 bases, and 12 bases had no gene match.

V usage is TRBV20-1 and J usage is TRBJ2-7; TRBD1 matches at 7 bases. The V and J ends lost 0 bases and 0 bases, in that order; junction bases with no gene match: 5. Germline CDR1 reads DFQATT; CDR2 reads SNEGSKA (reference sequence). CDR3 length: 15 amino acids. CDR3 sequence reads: CSARDLGDSSYEQYF. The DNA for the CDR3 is TGCAGTGCTAGAGATTTAGGGGACAGCTCCTACGAGCAGTACTTC.

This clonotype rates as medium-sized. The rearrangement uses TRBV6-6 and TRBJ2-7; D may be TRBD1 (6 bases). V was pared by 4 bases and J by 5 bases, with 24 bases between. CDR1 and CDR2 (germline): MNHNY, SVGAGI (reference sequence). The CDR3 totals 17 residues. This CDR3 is CASSSSSNQGPRDEQYF. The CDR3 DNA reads TGTGCCAGCAGTTCCTCGTCGAACCAGGGGCCTAGGGACGAGCAGTACTTC.

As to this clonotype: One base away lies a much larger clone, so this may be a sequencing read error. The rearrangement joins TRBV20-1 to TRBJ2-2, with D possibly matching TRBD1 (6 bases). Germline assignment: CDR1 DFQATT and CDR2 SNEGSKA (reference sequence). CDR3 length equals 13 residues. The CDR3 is CSKRTANTGEMFF. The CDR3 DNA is TGCAGTAAGCGGACAGCCAACACCGGGGAGATGTTTTTT.

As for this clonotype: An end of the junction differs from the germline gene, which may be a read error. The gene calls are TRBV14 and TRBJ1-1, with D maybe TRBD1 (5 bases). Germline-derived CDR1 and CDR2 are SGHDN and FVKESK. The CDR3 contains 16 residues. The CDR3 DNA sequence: TGTGCCAGTAGCCTATCCAGGGAGGACCCGAACACTGAAGCTTTCTTT. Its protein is CASSLSREDPNTEAFF.

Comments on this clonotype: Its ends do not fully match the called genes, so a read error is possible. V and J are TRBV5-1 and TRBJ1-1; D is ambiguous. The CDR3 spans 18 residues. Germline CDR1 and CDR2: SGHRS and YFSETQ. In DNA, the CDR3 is TGCGCCACGAGCCCTTCGTTGTCCCAGTCGGCTAGCGGCACTGAAACTTTCTTT. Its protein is CATSPSLSQSASGTETFF.

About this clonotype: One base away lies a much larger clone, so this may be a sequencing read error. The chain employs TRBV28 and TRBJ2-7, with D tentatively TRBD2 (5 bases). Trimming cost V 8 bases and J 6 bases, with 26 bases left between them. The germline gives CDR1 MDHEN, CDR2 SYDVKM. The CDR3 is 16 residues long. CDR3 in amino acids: CASGTPLGRSRREQYF. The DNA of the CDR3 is TGTGCCAGCGGCACCCCCTTAGGGAGAAGCAGGCGCGAGCAGTACTTC.

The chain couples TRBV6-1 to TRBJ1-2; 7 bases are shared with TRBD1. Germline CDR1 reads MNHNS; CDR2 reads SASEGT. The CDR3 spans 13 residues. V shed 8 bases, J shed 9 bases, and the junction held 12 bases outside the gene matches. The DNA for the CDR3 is TGTGCCAGCGGTACGGGACAGTCATATCGCTACACCTTC. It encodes CASGTGQSYRYTF.

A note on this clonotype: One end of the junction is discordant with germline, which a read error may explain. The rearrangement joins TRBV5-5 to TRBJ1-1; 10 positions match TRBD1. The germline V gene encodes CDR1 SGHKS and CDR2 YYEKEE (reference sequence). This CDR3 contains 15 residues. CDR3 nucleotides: TGTGCTAGCAGCTTGCTCAGGACAGGGGGTACTGAAGCTTTCTTT. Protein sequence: CASSLLRTGGTEAFF.

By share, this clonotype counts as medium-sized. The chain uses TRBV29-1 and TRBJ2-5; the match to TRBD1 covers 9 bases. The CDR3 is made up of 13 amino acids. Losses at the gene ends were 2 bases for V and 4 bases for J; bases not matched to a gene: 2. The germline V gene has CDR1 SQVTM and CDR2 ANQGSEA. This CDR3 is CSVEHRGRETQYF. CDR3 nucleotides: TGCAGCGTTGAACACAGGGGGCGAGAGACCCAGTACTTC. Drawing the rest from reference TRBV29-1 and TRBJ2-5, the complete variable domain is SAVISQKPSRDICQRGTSLTIQCQVDSQVTMMFWYRQQPGQSLTLIATANQGSEATYESGFVIDKFPISRPNLTFSTLTVSNMSPEDSSIYLCSVEHRGRETQYFGPGTRLLVL.

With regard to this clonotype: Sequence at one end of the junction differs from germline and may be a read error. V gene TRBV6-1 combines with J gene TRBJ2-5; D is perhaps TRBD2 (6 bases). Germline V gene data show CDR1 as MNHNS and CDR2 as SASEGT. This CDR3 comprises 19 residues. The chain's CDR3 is CASTEVGALGDLIRETQYF. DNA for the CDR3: TGTGCCAGCACTGAAGTCGGAGCCTTGGGGGACCTAATACGGGAGACCCAGTACTTT.

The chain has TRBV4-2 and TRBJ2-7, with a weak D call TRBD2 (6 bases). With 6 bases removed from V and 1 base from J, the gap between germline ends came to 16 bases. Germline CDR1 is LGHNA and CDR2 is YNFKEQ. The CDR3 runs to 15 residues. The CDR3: CASRFGTGESYEQYF. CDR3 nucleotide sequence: TGTGCCAGCAGGTTCGGGACGGGGGAGTCCTACGAGCAGTACTTC.

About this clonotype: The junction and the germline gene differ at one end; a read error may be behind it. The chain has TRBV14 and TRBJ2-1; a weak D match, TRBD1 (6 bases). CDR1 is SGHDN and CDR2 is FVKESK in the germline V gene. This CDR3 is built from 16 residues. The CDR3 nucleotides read TGTGCCAGCAGCCCTAGGACAGTGTTGGGGTACAGTGAGCAATTCTTC. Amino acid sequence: CASSPRTVLGYSEQFF.